This T cell receptor (beta chain) was sequenced in a study of Graves' ophthalmopathy and Graves' hyperthyroidism. Study overall: Peripheral blood was gathered at first diagnosis, ahead of any treatment whatsoever.

J gave up 1 base and V 4 bases, and 5 bases lay outside the gene matches. Germline-derived CDR1 and CDR2 are SEHNR and FQNEAQ (reference sequence). The CDR3 consists of 15 residues. RNA transcripts served as template for amplifying TCR beta CDR3 sequences. A first-round RT-PCR used HTBI primers, followed by a second-round multiplex PCR. TCRdb reanalysed the multiplex PCR reads using MiXCR and keeps one entry per CDR3 protein. The table has about 700,000 distinct CDR3 sequences, around 40% seen once. This clonotype was observed at least ten times. The sequencing input was peripheral blood. This rearrangement joins TRBV7-9 to TRBJ2-7, with 9 positions matching TRBD1. This sequence was found in an adult man with Graves' ophthalmopathy. CDR3 sequence reads: CASSSWTGVSYEQYF. CDR3 nucleotides: TGTGCCAGCAGCTCTTGGACAGGGGTGTCCTACGAGCAGTACTTC.